One T cell receptor beta chain is described in this entry. The antigen is undetermined. Terminally differentiated effector memory CD45RA+ cells were excluded by CCR7 positive selection of CD45RO-negative cells. The data belong to a study of shared clonotypes between healthy human individuals. Findings and caveats of the study: Across a handful of donors, naive CD4 shared 5% to 6%, naive CD8 about 3.2%, memory CD4 2% to 2.5%, memory CD8 0.4%.

Each subset's genomic DNA was shared equally among a number of immunoSEQ plates. The assay was immunoSEQ multiplex PCR, and TCRdb's table has in-frame clones only and misses some. The sample has millions of clones, about 95% seen once. Germline V CDR1 and CDR2: MNHEY, SMNVEV (reference sequence). V lost 7 bases to trimming and J lost 0 bases, with 12 bases between them. The CDR3 has 14 amino acids. This clonotype was obtained from a young man in good health. The chain has TRBV27 and TRBJ1-1; tentatively, D is TRBD1 (5 bases). The sequenced sample was naive CD8+ T cells sorted from blood. The CDR3: CASTPGGMNTEAFF. CDR3 coding DNA: TGTGCCAGCACTCCCGGGGGTATGAACACTGAAGCTTTCTTT.